These 18 T cell receptor beta chains came from one sample sequenced in a study of long-term antiretroviral therapy in people with HIV. Survey-level resolution applied to immunoSEQ assay v3.0. Here immunoSEQ multiplex PCR was the method, and the copy in TCRdb shows in-frame clones only, minus some. The table has some 14,000 clones, about 79% seen once. The sample consisted of unsorted PBMCs, taken just before starting antiretroviral therapy. These receptors were obtained from a man in his forties or fifties with HIV.

This clone came up once. The chain carries TRBV11-2 and TRBJ2-3; D may be TRBD1 (6 bases). CDR1 is SGHAT and CDR2 is FQNNGV in the germline V gene. Trimming stripped 1 base from V and 0 bases from J, with 8 bases between. The CDR3 runs 15 residues. The CDR3 region has the DNA TGTGCCAGCAGCTTAGTAGGGGGAAGCACAGATACGCAGTATTTT. This gives the protein CASSLVGGSTDTQYF.

J is TRBJ1-1 and V is TRBV5-1; D unresolved. CDR3 length: 13 amino acids. V was clipped by 3 bases and J by 0 bases, with 6 bases between them. Looked up from germline, CDR1 is SGHRS and CDR2 is YFSETQ. For the CDR3, the DNA is TGCGCCAGCAGCTCCGCCGTGAACACTGAAGCTTTCTTT. This gives the protein CASSSAVNTEAFF. Using reference TRBV5-1 and TRBJ1-1 for the parts outside the CDR3, the full variable domain is KAGVTQTPRYLIKTRGQQVTLSCSPISGHRSVSWYQQTPGQGLQFLFEYFSETQRNKGNFPGRFSGRQFSNSRSEMNVSTLELGDSALYLCASSSAVNTEAFFGQGTRLTVV.

The chain is built from TRBV21-1 and TRBJ1-5; the D call TRBD1 from the table was never checked on the DNA. TRBV21-1 is a documented pseudogene. This CDR3 has 15 residues. The CDR3 loop reads CASRLDRGRDQPQHF. CDR3 bases: TGTGCCAGCAGATTGGACAGGGGCAGGGATCAGCCCCAGCATTTT.

CDR3 nucleotide sequence: TGTGCCAGCAGTTACTCCGGGTTTGGCGGCACAGATACGCAGTATTTT. Translation gives CASSYSGFGGTDTQYF. This chain joins TRBV6-5 and TRBJ2-3; the D is unclear. Trimming pared 0 bases from V and 1 base from J, leaving 11 bases between. The CDR3 totals 16 residues. From germline, CDR1 is MNHEY and CDR2 SVGAGI.

The chain links TRBV5-1 to TRBJ2-1; TRBD2 aligns across 9 bases. Trimming at V came to 5 bases and at J to 4 bases, leaving 4 bases not matched to a gene. The CDR3 consists of 14 residues. Germline V lookup: CDR1 SGHRS, CDR2 YFSETQ. CDR3 DNA: TGCGCCAGCAGAGCTAGCGGGAAGTACAATGAGCAGTTCTTC. Its translation: CASRASGKYNEQFF.

The genes are TRBV27 and TRBJ2-3; the D gene is possibly TRBD2 (6 bases). CDR1 MNHEY and CDR2 SMNVEV come from the germline V gene (reference sequence). The CDR3 runs 17 residues. The V end was cut by 0 bases, the J end by 4 bases, with 17 bases between. The CDR3, as DNA: TGTGCCAGCAGTTTATCGGCCGGCGCGGGGCCCGCAGATACGCAGTATTTT. Translation: CASSLSAGAGPADTQYF.

This clone appeared once. The rearrangement joins TRBV27 to TRBJ2-7, with 7 nucleotides matching TRBD1. The CDR3 is 13 amino acids. The J segment lost 2 bases and the V segment lost 4 bases, leaving 2 bases of the junction unmatched. CDR1 is MNHEY and CDR2 is SMNVEV in the germline V gene (reference sequence). The CDR3 nucleotides read TGTGCCAGCAGTTCCGACAGGGCCTACGAGCAGTACTTC. Translated: CASSSDRAYEQYF.

The genes are TRBV7-7 and TRBJ2-2; D gene ambiguous. From germline, CDR1 is SSHAT and CDR2 FNYEAQ (reference sequence). Trimming shortened V by 1 base and J by 5 bases, and 5 bases separated the two germline ends. There are 13 residues in the CDR3. The CDR3 loop is CASSLGRTGELFF. CDR3 DNA: TGTGCCAGCAGCTTAGGACGGACCGGGGAGCTGTTTTTT.

This clone was counted once. V is TRBV7-2 and J is TRBJ2-3; D unclear. V was trimmed by 4 bases and J by 2 bases, leaving 4 bases between them. Germline values: CDR1 SGHTA, CDR2 FQGNSA. CDR3 length equals 12 residues. As DNA, the CDR3 is TGTGCCAGCAGCTCTAACACAGATACGCAGTATTTT. This translates into CASSSNTDTQYF.

J is TRBJ2-1 and V is TRBV18; weak D call: TRBD1 (5 bases). Per germline, CDR1 KGHSH and CDR2 LQKENI. The CDR3 is 15 residues long. The V gene lost 2 bases and the J gene lost 0 bases, with 8 bases spanning the gap. CDR3 nucleotides: TGTGCCAGCTCACCAGCAGGGTACTCCTACAATGAGCAGTTCTTC. Translated, it gives CASSPAGYSYNEQFF.

The chain is built from TRBV6-1 and TRBJ1-1; D is undetermined. CDR1 is MNHNS, CDR2 SASEGT, per germline. V lost 4 bases, J lost 8 bases, and 14 bases lay in between. The CDR3 runs 13 residues. The CDR3 sequence: CASSGSPRVEAFF. CDR3 DNA: TGTGCCAGCAGTGGTTCTCCCCGGGTAGAAGCTTTCTTT.

The rearrangement uses TRBV27 and TRBJ2-7; 8 bases are shared with TRBD2. The length of the CDR3 is 14 residues. V lost 5 bases, J lost 3 bases, and 6 bases stayed unmatched. Germline CDR1 MNHEY, CDR2 SMNVEV (reference sequence). CDR3 sequence (DNA): TGTGCCAGCAGTGGTGTAGCGGGAAGCTACGAGCAGTACTTC. It specifies CASSGVAGSYEQYF.

The CDR3 loop is CASSLWQGAANEQYF. The CDR3 coding sequence is TGTGCCAGCAGTTTGTGGCAGGGGGCCGCGAACGAGCAGTACTTC. V gene TRBV27 combines with J gene TRBJ2-7; 8 nucleotides align to TRBD1. The CDR3 totals 15 residues. Germline CDR1 and CDR2: MNHEY and SMNVEV (reference sequence). The trim removed 3 bases at V and 5 bases at J, leaving 9 bases unmatched.

The chain combines TRBV6-6 with TRBJ2-1; the D is unclear. The CDR3 has 14 amino acids. CDR1 is MNHNY, CDR2 SVGAGI, per germline (reference sequence). The V end was cut by 8 bases, the J end by 2 bases, with 13 bases between. CDR3 bases: TGTGCCAGCGGTCAAGTAGGCCCCTACAATGAGCAGTTCTTC. Its translation: CASGQVGPYNEQFF.

This chain links TRBV4-1 with TRBJ1-6; no clear D. This CDR3 region has 13 residues. The germline CDR1 and CDR2 sequences are MGHRA and YSYEKL. Deletions cut 0 bases from V and 10 bases from J, with 7 bases between. The CDR3, as DNA: TGCGCCAGCAGCCAAGACTCTGGGTCACCCCTCCACTTT. Translating gives CASSQDSGSPLHF.

The V and J genes are TRBV28 and TRBJ1-3, with 10 positions matching TRBD1. V dropped 6 bases and J dropped 3; count of bases not matched to a gene: 11. The germline CDR1 and CDR2 sequences are MDHEN and SYDVKM. CDR3 length equals 17 residues. The CDR3 sequence is CASRSGTGVGLGNTIYF. In DNA form, the CDR3 reads TGTGCCAGCAGATCTGGGACAGGGGTAGGTCTTGGAAACACCATATATTTT.

This clone was detected only a few times. V usage is TRBV4-1 and J usage is TRBJ1-2; TRBD1 aligns across 7 bases. This CDR3 spans 16 amino acids. Germline loops: CDR1 MGHRA, CDR2 YSYEKL. The V segment lost 4 bases and the J segment 5 bases; nucleotides outside the gene matches: 13. The CDR3 coding sequence is TGCGCCAGCAGCCGGGTAGGGACAGATAAATCTTATGGCTACACCTTC. It yields the protein CASSRVGTDKSYGYTF.

This rearrangement joins TRBV30 to TRBJ2-4, with TRBD1 identical over 8 bases. Germline values: CDR1 GTSNPN, CDR2 SVGIG (reference sequence). The CDR3 consists of 12 residues. The V and J ends lost 7 bases and 8 bases, in that order; junction bases with no gene match: 7. CDR3 bases: TGTGCCTCCTCGGACAGGGCCCACATTCAGTACTTC. Amino acids: CASSDRAHIQYF.